Below, 27 T cell receptor beta chains from the same sample are listed, as sequenced in a study of cytomegalovirus exposure and HLA in healthy donors. PCR was performed using 60 Vbeta and 13 Jbeta primers. Generated by immunoSEQ multiplex PCR, the TCRdb table keeps only in-frame clones and is missing some. The sample lists some 150,000 clones; roughly 78% were seen once. The sample consisted of PBMCs. The source is a man over 45 in good health and CMV-seropositive.

In its sample, this clone was seen a few times. V usage is TRBV13 and J usage is TRBJ1-4, with 8 bases fitting TRBD1. Germline loops: CDR1 PRHDT, CDR2 FYEKMQ (reference sequence). The CDR3 contains 15 residues. V shed 5 bases and J 6 bases; nucleotides not matched to a gene: 8. The CDR3 nucleotides read TGTGCCAGCAGCGAAAAACAGGGGGAGCATGAAAAACTGTTTTTT. Residues: CASSEKQGEHEKLFF. Full variable domain (rest looked up from reference TRBV13 and TRBJ1-4): AAGVIQSPRHLIKEKRETATLKCYPIPRHDTVYWYQQGPGQDPQFLISFYEKMQSDKGSIPDRFSAQQFSDYHSELNMSSLELGDSALYFCASSEKQGEHEKLFFGSGTQLSVL.

The chain is built from TRBV27 and TRBJ2-1; 7 bases align to TRBD1. Germline loops: CDR1 MNHEY, CDR2 SMNVEV (reference sequence). This CDR3 is built from 16 residues. V lost 2 bases, J lost 4 bases, and 8 bases stayed unmatched. The CDR3 DNA follows: TGTGCCAGCAGTTTAAGGGACAGCCTAGAATACAATGAGCAGTTCTTC. Protein: CASSLRDSLEYNEQFF.

The J gene is TRBJ2-1, the V gene TRBV11-2; a possible D gene is TRBD1 (6 bases). Germline V gene sequence: CDR1 SGHAT, CDR2 FQNNGV. The CDR3 has 15 residues. Trimming stripped 0 bases from V and 4 bases from J, with 10 bases between. This CDR3 is CASSLDGTPYNEQFF. In DNA form, the CDR3 reads TGTGCCAGCAGCTTAGACGGGACACCTTACAATGAGCAGTTCTTC.

J is TRBJ1-4 and V is TRBV30; D is undetermined. Trimming removed 1 base from V and 5 bases from J, with 11 bases in between. Germline V gives CDR1 GTSNPN, CDR2 SVGIG (reference sequence). The length of the CDR3 is 14 residues. The CDR3 sequence: CAWSAGRENEKLFF. In nucleotides, the CDR3 is TGTGCCTGGAGTGCGGGGAGGGAGAATGAAAAACTGTTTTTT.

The V call is TRBV7-2, the J call TRBJ1-3; D not resolved. V was cut by 0 bases and J by 4 bases, with 10 bases left in between. This CDR3 contains 15 residues. Germline V gives CDR1 SGHTA, CDR2 FQGNSA. CDR3 in DNA: TGTGCCAGCAGCTTAGCTCCGGGAACCGGAAACACCATATATTTT. It codes for CASSLAPGTGNTIYF.

This clone has just a few counts. The V and J genes are TRBV6-4 and TRBJ1-1; D gene unclear. Germline lookup yields CDR1 MRHNA and CDR2 SNTAGT. The CDR3 loop spans 11 amino acids. Trimming took 4 bases from V and 8 from J, leaving 8 bases between them. The CDR3 protein is CASSVWREAFF. The CDR3 nucleotides are TGTGCCAGCAGTGTTTGGAGGGAAGCTTTCTTT.

As concerns this clone: The junction and the germline gene differ at one end; a read error may be behind it. The genes are TRBV28 and TRBJ2-7; 15 bases align to TRBD2. CDR1 is MDHEN and CDR2 is SYDVKM in the germline V gene. The CDR3 extends over 15 amino acids. The CDR3 bases are TGTGTCAGCAGGACTAGCGGGAGGGCCGAATACGAGCAGTACTTC. This codes for CVSRTSGRAEYEQYF.

This clone was counted only a few times. CDR3 DNA: TGTGCCAGCAGCTCGGGACAGGGACCCAATCAGCCCCAGCATTTT. Encoded protein: CASSSGQGPNQPQHF. The rearrangement uses TRBV6-1 and TRBJ1-5; 9 nucleotides match TRBD1. CDR1 and CDR2 (germline): MNHNS, SASEGT. The V gene end was trimmed by 6 bases and the J gene end by 3 bases; junction bases not matched to a gene: 6. This CDR3 is 15 amino acids long.

The chain carries TRBV19 and TRBJ1-2; the match to TRBD1 covers 7 bases. Trimming cost V 3 bases and J 4 bases; bases outside gene matches: 8. The CDR3 has 15 residues. The germline CDR1 and CDR2 sequences are LNHDA and SQIVND (reference sequence). Here the CDR3 reads CASSIARQGIYGYTF. The CDR3 nucleotides read TGTGCCAGTAGTATTGCGCGACAGGGTATCTATGGCTACACCTTC.

The J gene is TRBJ1-2, the V gene TRBV7-9; D gene ambiguous. Trimming pared 4 bases from V and 2 bases from J, leaving 14 bases between. CDR3 length: 15 residues. Germline CDR1 reads SEHNR; CDR2 reads FQNEAQ (reference sequence). Here the CDR3 reads CASSSNPSFNYGYTF. In DNA, the CDR3 is TGTGCCAGCAGCTCCAACCCCAGTTTCAACTATGGCTACACCTTC. Full variable domain (rest looked up from reference TRBV7-9 and TRBJ1-2): DTGVSQNPRHKITKRGQNVTFRCDPISEHNRLYWYRQTLGQGPEFLTYFQNEAQLEKSRLLSDRFSAERPKGSFSTLEIQRTEQGDSAMYLCASSSNPSFNYGYTFGSGTRLTVV.

The V gene is TRBV9, the J gene TRBJ2-7; maybe TRBD1 (6 bases). Trimming removed 0 bases at V and 7 bases at J, with 14 bases between. The CDR3 sequence is 14 residues long. The V gene's germline CDR1 is SGDLS and CDR2 YYNGEE. The CDR3 DNA reads as TGTGCCAGCAGCGTAGGGGACACCCCTATAGAGCAGTACTTC. It codes for CASSVGDTPIEQYF.

The chain uses TRBV5-6 and TRBJ1-2; TRBD1 matches 12 bases. The CDR3 runs 15 residues. Germline-derived CDR1 and CDR2 are SGHDT and YYEEEE. V shed 4 bases and J 7 bases; nucleotides not matched to a gene: 8. The CDR3 here is CASSVGTGGTSGYTF. In nucleotides, the CDR3 is TGTGCCAGCAGCGTGGGGACAGGGGGCACCTCTGGCTACACCTTC.

This sequence joins TRBV4-1 and TRBJ1-2; 9 nucleotides align to TRBD1. This CDR3 contains 19 residues. From germline, CDR1 is MGHRA and CDR2 YSYEKL. Trimming removed 1 base from V and 1 base from J; junction bases left unmatched: 13. CDR3 nucleotide sequence: TGCGCCAGCAGCCAAGCTGGGACAGGGCCCACCTATTTTAACTATGGCTACACCTTC. It yields the protein CASSQAGTGPTYFNYGYTF.

The chain uses TRBV6-1 and TRBJ1-5; 7 positions agree with TRBD1. CDR1 and CDR2 from the germline V gene are MNHNS and SASEGT. Trimming took 4 bases from V and 2 from J; bases not matched to a gene: 2. The length of the CDR3 is 14 residues. Written as DNA, the CDR3 is TGTGCCAGCAGTGTTGGACAGGGCAATCAGCCCCAGCATTTT. This codes for CASSVGQGNQPQHF.

The gene calls are TRBV10-3 and TRBJ2-7; D possibly corresponds to TRBD1 (5 bases). Trimming cost V 0 bases and J 7 bases, with 13 bases left between them. Germline CDR1 and CDR2: ENHRY and SYGVKD. CDR3 length: 14 residues. The CDR3 DNA is TGTGCCATCAGTGAGTCGGGTGGGGCGCGGGAGCAGTACTTC. This translates into CAISESGGAREQYF.

The genes are TRBV7-9 and TRBJ2-3; a weak D match, TRBD2 (6 bases). Trimming cost V 7 bases and J 0 bases, with 11 bases left between them. Germline CDR1 reads SEHNR; CDR2 reads FQNEAQ (reference sequence). The CDR3 sequence is 14 residues long. The CDR3 here is CASTRRGSTDTQYF. The CDR3 DNA is TGTGCCAGCACTCGGAGGGGCAGCACAGATACGCAGTATTTT.

The chain couples TRBV5-1 to TRBJ2-3, with 7 bases that match TRBD2. Trimming cost V 0 bases and J 5 bases; bases outside gene matches: 6. There are 15 residues in the CDR3. Germline CDR1 is SGHRS and CDR2 is YFSETQ. The CDR3 DNA reads as TGCGCCAGCAGCTTGGGGACTAGTCGTGAAGATACGCAGTATTTT. Protein: CASSLGTSREDTQYF.

V and J are TRBV11-2 and TRBJ1-3; 7 nucleotides line up with TRBD1. The trim removed 2 bases at V and 4 bases at J, leaving 5 bases unmatched. The length of the CDR3 is 15 residues. Germline CDR1 is SGHAT and CDR2 is FQNNGV. DNA for the CDR3: TGTGCCAGCAGCTTAAGCGCAGGGGGGGGAAACACCATATATTTT. This sequence encodes CASSLSAGGGNTIYF. Full variable domain (missing parts from reference TRBV11-2 and TRBJ1-3): EAGVAQSPRYKIIEKRQSVAFWCNPISGHATLYWYQQILGQGPKLLIQFQNNGVVDDSQLPKDRFSAERLKGVDSTLKIQPAKLEDSAVYLCASSLSAGGGNTIYFGEGSWLTVV.

The chain recombines TRBV9 with TRBJ2-1, with TRBD2 matching over 12 bases. Germline loops: CDR1 SGDLS, CDR2 YYNGEE. CDR3 length: 16 residues. V dropped 3 bases and J dropped 15; count of bases not matched to a gene: 16. CDR3 bases: TGTGCCAGCAGCGGAACCGGGACTAGCGGGCGAAGCACTCCGTTCTTC. Translation gives CASSGTGTSGRSTPFF.

V and J are TRBV29-1 and TRBJ1-1; possibly TRBD1 for D (6 bases). V lost 4 bases, J lost 0 bases, and 18 bases lay in between. The CDR3 loop spans 16 amino acids. Germline loops: CDR1 SQVTM, CDR2 ANQGSEA. CDR3 sequence reads: CSVAGGPDLMNTEAFF. DNA for the CDR3: TGCAGCGTTGCGGGGGGCCCAGACCTCATGAACACTGAAGCTTTCTTT.

This chain links TRBV5-1 with TRBJ1-2; tentative D call: TRBD1 (5 bases). This CDR3 contains 17 residues. CDR1 is SGHRS, CDR2 YFSETQ, per germline. Trimming removed 0 bases at V and 4 bases at J, with 19 bases between. CDR3 nucleotides: TGCGCCAGCAGCTTGGTAGTACAGGTTCCTGGCAGCTATGGCTACACCTTC. Translated: CASSLVVQVPGSYGYTF.

This clone was detected only a few times. This chain connects TRBV28 to TRBJ1-1; tentative D call: TRBD1 (5 bases). Looked up from germline, CDR1 is MDHEN and CDR2 is SYDVKM. The V end lost 4 bases, the J end lost 10 bases, and 16 bases lay between the germline ends. This CDR3 comprises 13 residues. CDR3 protein: CASSSIIRVLAFF. The CDR3 nucleotides read TGTGCCAGCAGTTCGATTATCAGGGTTTTAGCTTTCTTT.

This sequence joins TRBV5-1 and TRBJ1-1; D gene unclear. The CDR3 is made up of 15 amino acids. V dropped 0 bases and J dropped 3 bases, with 12 bases sitting between them. CDR1 and CDR2 (germline): SGHRS, YFSETQ. DNA for the CDR3: TGCGCCAGCAGCTTGGCCCAGCCTAGGCACACTGAAGCTTTCTTT. Translated, it gives CASSLAQPRHTEAFF.

The chain employs TRBV11-2 and TRBJ1-3, with TRBD1 matching over 7 bases. V gave up 5 bases and J gave up 2 bases; unmatched junction bases: 15. The CDR3 has 18 amino acids. CDR1 SGHAT and CDR2 FQNNGV come from the germline V gene. The CDR3: CASSISQLDRDTGNTIYF. In nucleotides, the CDR3 is TGTGCCAGCAGCATATCTCAACTTGACAGGGATACTGGAAACACCATATATTTT.

This clone has more than one count but fewer than ten. The chain combines TRBV30 with TRBJ2-7; D gene unclear. From germline, CDR1 is GTSNPN and CDR2 SVGIG (reference sequence). This CDR3 contains 12 residues. Trimming took 1 base from V and 2 from J, leaving 6 bases between them. The CDR3 region has the DNA TGTGCCTGGAGTGGGCTAGCCTACGAGCAGTACTTC. Protein product: CAWSGLAYEQYF.

This chain connects TRBV4-2 to TRBJ2-2; TRBD2 matches at 7 bases. The CDR3 has 16 amino acids. Germline V lookup: CDR1 LGHNA, CDR2 YNFKEQ. The V gene end was trimmed by 0 bases and the J gene end by 6 bases; junction bases not matched to a gene: 7. The CDR3 is CASSQETSKRPGELFF. The CDR3 DNA sequence: TGTGCCAGCAGCCAAGAGACTAGCAAGCGGCCCGGGGAGCTGTTTTTT.

J is TRBJ1-1 and V is TRBV6-6; 9 bases are a match to TRBD1. Germline CDR1 MNHNY, CDR2 SVGAGI (reference sequence). This CDR3 spans 14 amino acids. V was pared by 5 bases and J by 7 bases, with 8 bases of the junction left unmatched. CDR3 bases: TGTGCCAGCAGTCCTTCCGACAGGGGGATTGAAGCTTTCTTT. It specifies CASSPSDRGIEAFF.